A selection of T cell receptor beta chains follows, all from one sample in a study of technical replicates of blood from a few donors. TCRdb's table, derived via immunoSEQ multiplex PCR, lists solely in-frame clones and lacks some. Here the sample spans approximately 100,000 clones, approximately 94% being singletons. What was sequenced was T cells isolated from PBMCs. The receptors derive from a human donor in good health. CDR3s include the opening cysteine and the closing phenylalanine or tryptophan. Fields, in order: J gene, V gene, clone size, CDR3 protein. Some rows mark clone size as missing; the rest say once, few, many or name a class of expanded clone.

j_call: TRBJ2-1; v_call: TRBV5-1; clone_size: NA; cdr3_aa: CASSLSGTASYNEQFF
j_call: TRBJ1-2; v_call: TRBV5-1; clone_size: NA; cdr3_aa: CASSSTTGTYGYTF
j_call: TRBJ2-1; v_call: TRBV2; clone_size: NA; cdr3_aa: CASSVGGATEQFF
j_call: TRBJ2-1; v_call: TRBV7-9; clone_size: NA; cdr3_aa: CASSLQGGTYNEQFF
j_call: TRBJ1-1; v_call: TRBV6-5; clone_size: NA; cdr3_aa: CASRNDRGENTEAFF
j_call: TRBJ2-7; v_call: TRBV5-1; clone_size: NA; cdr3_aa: CASSLVRASPVYEQYF
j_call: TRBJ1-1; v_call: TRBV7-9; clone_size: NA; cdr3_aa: CASSFQTGMNTEAFF
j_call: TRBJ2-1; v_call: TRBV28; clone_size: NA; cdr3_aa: CASSLWAAGWAGQFF
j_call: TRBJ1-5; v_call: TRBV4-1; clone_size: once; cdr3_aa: CASSQLQGKSTQHF
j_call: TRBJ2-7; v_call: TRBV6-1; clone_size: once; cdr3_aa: CASSVLAAEQYF
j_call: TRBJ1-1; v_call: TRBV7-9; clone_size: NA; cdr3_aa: CASTTRLNTEAFF
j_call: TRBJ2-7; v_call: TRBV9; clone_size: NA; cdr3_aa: CASSFTGQGNGEQYF
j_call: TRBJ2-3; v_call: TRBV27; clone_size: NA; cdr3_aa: CASSPPPDLAGPYTQYF
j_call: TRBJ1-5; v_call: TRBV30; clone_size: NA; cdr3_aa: CAWSVLVNQPQHF
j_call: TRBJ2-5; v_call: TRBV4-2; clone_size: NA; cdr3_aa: CASSQDLTTGTGPQETQYF
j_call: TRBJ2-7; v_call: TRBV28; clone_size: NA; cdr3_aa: CASSTSSSVGQYF
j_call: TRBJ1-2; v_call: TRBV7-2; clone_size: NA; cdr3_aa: CASSSDRGIYGYTF
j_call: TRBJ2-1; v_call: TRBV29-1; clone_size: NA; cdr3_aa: CSVPGLANTNEQFF
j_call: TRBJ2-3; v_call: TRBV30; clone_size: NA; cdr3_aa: CAWSVGVSTDTQYF
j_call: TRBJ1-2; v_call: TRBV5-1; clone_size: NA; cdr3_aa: CASSSLTGNYGYTF
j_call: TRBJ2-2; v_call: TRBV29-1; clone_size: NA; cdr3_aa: CSVVSGRDYVGGELFF
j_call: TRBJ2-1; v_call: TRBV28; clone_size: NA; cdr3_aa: CASSFGGRRYNEQFF
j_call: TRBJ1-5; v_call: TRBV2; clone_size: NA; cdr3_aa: CASSERLGQPQHF
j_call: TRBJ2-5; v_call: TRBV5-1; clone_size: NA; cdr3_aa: CASSLYAGQETQYF
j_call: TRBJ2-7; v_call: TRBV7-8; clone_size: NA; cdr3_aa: CASSLRAGLDEQYF
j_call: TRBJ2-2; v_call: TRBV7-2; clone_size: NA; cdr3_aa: CASSLVPATNTGELFF
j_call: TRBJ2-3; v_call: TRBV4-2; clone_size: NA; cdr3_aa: CASSQGPAGSTDTQYF
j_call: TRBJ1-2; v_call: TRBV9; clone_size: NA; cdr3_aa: CASSVERAENYGYTF
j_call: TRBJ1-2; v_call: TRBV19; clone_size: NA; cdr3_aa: CASSGPGTTNYGYTF
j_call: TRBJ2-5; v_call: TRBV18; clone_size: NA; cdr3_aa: CASSPSGDEETQYF